Listed here are 14 T cell receptor beta chains from one sample, sequenced in a study of T-cell memory formation after mild COVID-19. TCRdb re-called the 5' RACE reads with MiXCR, one entry per CDR3 protein. This sample has about 410,000 distinct CDR3 sequences, with about 20% found just once. Material: PBMCs or a T cell subset sorted from them (not recorded which). The origin of the receptors is a man aged 18 to 30 who had mild COVID-19 (a few samples of this study predate the infection). Cell type and time point are not known.

This clonotype was seen a handful of times. The CDR3 loop is CASSLASGYTF. CDR3 sequence (DNA): TGTGCCAGCAGCTTAGCATCGGGCTACACCTTC. The chain joins TRBV7-9 to TRBJ1-2; no clear D gene. Germline V gene sequence: CDR1 SEHNR, CDR2 FQNEAQ (reference sequence). V lost 0 bases to trimming and J lost 8 bases, with 4 bases between them. The CDR3 has 11 residues.

This clonotype showed up many times. The chain recombines TRBV12-3 or TRBV12-4 with TRBJ2-6; D is uncertain. V shed 3 bases and J shed 1 base, with 4 bases lying between them. This CDR3 contains 14 residues. CDR3: CASSFESGANVLTF. The CDR3 DNA sequence: TGTGCCAGCAGTTTCGAATCTGGGGCCAACGTCCTGACTTTC.

This clonotype was picked up many times. Compared with germline, one end of the junction differs, possibly owing to a read error. The chain carries TRBV5-1 and TRBJ2-5, with a possible D match to TRBD2 (6 bases). From germline, CDR1 is SGHRS and CDR2 YFSETQ. The CDR3 covers 13 residues. The CDR3, as DNA: TGTGCCAGCAGTCTCGGGAGTCAAGAGACCCAGTACTTC. Amino acids: CASSLGSQETQYF.

CDR3 residues: CASSLPGTGLGDTQYF. CDR3 bases: TGCGCCAGCAGCTTGCCCGGGACAGGGCTAGGCGATACGCAGTATTTT. V and J are TRBV5-1 and TRBJ2-3, with 9 bases that match TRBD1. J gave up 6 bases and V 1 base, and 9 bases lay outside the gene matches. The CDR3 has 16 amino acids. The germline gives CDR1 SGHRS, CDR2 YFSETQ. The variable domain in full, completed from reference TRBV5-1 and TRBJ2-3, reads KAGVTQTPRYLIKTRGQQVTLSCSPISGHRSVSWYQQTPGQGLQFLFEYFSETQRNKGNFPGRFSGRQFSNSRSEMNVSTLELGDSALYLCASSLPGTGLGDTQYFGPGTRLTVL.

This clonotype has a handful of counts. The chain employs TRBV3-1 and TRBJ1-6, with a weak D call TRBD1 (5 bases). V lost 0 bases and J lost 10, with 13 bases in between. The CDR3 contains 15 residues. Germline CDR1 is LGHDT and CDR2 is YNNKEL (reference sequence). CDR3 region: CASSQEGRAGSPLHF. The CDR3, as DNA: TGTGCCAGCAGCCAAGAAGGCAGGGCAGGATCACCCCTCCACTTT.

The chain is built from TRBV13 and TRBJ2-3; a possible D gene is TRBD2 (5 bases). Germline V gene lookup returns CDR1 PRHDT and CDR2 FYEKMQ (reference sequence). The V end was cut by 5 bases, the J end by 8 bases, with 11 bases between. The CDR3 consists of 12 residues. The CDR3: CASSHKAGTQYF. DNA for the CDR3: TGTGCCAGCAGCCACAAGGCGGGTACGCAGTATTTT. The variable domain in full, with the rest retrieved from reference TRBV13 and TRBJ2-3, is AAGVIQSPRHLIKEKRETATLKCYPIPRHDTVYWYQQGPGQDPQFLISFYEKMQSDKGSIPDRFSAQQFSDYHSELNMSSLELGDSALYFCASSHKAGTQYFGPGTRLTVL.

The chain joins TRBV29-1 to TRBJ2-3; a weak D match, TRBD2 (6 bases). The V gene lost 7 bases and the J gene lost 4 bases, with 12 bases spanning the gap. Germline CDR1 SQVTM, CDR2 ANQGSEA. The CDR3 consists of 12 residues. DNA for the CDR3: TGCAGCGGATCGGAGGGCGCAGATACGCAGTATTTT. Translated, it gives CSGSEGADTQYF.

This chain connects TRBV21-1 to TRBJ2-7; TRBD2 is the table's D call, not checked against the DNA. TRBV21-1 is designated a pseudogene. CDR3 length: 12 amino acids. CDR3 bases: TGTGCCAGCAGCGGGGAGCAGATTAGTCTCTACGTC. As protein: CASSGEQISLYV.

This clonotype was detected only a few times. The chain links TRBV20-1 to TRBJ2-7; D is unclear. The germline V gene has CDR1 DFQATT and CDR2 SNEGSKA (reference sequence). V was pared by 0 bases and J by 2 bases, with 14 bases between. This CDR3 region has 15 residues. CDR3 DNA sequence: TGCAGTGCTAGAGAATTAGGGATTCCTGCCTACGAGCAGTACTTC. The encoded protein is CSARELGIPAYEQYF.

The V gene is TRBV7-2, the J gene TRBJ1-2; D gene unclear. The CDR3 spans 13 residues. Trimming shortened V by 3 bases and J by 3 bases, and 8 bases separated the two germline ends. Germline CDR1 is SGHTA and CDR2 is FQGNSA. This CDR3 is CASSFRRDYGYTF. Written as DNA, the CDR3 is TGTGCCAGCAGCTTCAGACGGGACTATGGCTACACCTTC.

This clonotype was seen a few times. This chain links TRBV4-2 with TRBJ2-3; 13 positions match TRBD2. This CDR3 has 18 amino acids. Trimming removed 5 bases from V and 4 bases from J; junction bases left unmatched: 12. Germline V gives CDR1 LGHNA, CDR2 YNFKEQ. The CDR3 is CASSDIQGLAGDPDTQYF. CDR3 nucleotide sequence: TGTGCCAGCAGCGACATACAAGGACTAGCGGGGGATCCAGATACGCAGTATTTT.

V gene TRBV11-2 combines with J gene TRBJ2-3; 7 nucleotides agree with TRBD1. The germline CDR1 and CDR2 sequences are SGHAT and FQNNGV. The CDR3 runs 14 residues. J was trimmed by 4 bases and V by 4 bases; bases with no gene match: 5. DNA of the CDR3: TGTGCCAGCAGCTCACAGGGGATCGCAGATACGCAGTATTTT. It is translated as CASSSQGIADTQYF.

The rearrangement joins TRBV29-1 to TRBJ1-2; unclear D gene. Trimming left V 6 bases short and J 4 bases short, with 12 bases between. CDR1 is SQVTM and CDR2 is ANQGSEA in the germline V gene. The CDR3 has 12 amino acids. The CDR3 here is CSVGKGGYGYTF. The CDR3 DNA sequence: TGCAGCGTGGGAAAGGGTGGCTATGGCTACACCTTC.

This sequence joins TRBV24-1 and TRBJ2-5; D gene ambiguous. Trimming cost V 5 bases and J 2 bases, with 14 bases left between them. This CDR3 is 15 amino acids long. Germline assignment: CDR1 KGHDR and CDR2 SFDVKD. CDR3 region: CATSVRGILQETQYF. DNA for the CDR3: TGTGCCACCAGTGTTCGAGGCATCCTTCAAGAGACCCAGTACTTC.